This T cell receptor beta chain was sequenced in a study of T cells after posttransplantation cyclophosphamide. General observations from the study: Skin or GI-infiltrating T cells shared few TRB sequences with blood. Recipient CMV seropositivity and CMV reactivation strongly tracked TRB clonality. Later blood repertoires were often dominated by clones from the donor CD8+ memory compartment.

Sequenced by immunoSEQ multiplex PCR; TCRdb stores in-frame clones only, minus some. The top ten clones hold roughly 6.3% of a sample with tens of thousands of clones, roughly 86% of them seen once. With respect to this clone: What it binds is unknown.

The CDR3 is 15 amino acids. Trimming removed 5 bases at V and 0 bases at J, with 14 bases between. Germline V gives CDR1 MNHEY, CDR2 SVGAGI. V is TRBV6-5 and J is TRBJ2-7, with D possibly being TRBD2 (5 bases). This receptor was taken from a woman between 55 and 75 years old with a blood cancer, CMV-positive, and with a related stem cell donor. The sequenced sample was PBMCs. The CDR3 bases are TGTGCCAGCAGTCGGCCTCCCGGGGTCTCCTACGAGCAGTACTTC. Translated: CASSRPPGVSYEQYF.